The present TCR beta chain was sequenced within a study of PD-1 blockade in classical Hodgkin lymphoma. General study results and limits: Healthy donors were reported to have higher baseline TCR diversity than newly diagnosed patients. Still unresolved is the cause of the repertoire differences, which may be disease activity or prior therapy.

Stated time point: newly diagnosed, previously untreated cHL patient sample. Magnetic negative selection served to purify CD4+ T cells out of PBMCs that had been thawed. J was trimmed by 4 bases and V by 0 bases; bases with no gene match: 7. The length of the CDR3 is 15 residues. The V gene's germline CDR1 is GTSNPN and CDR2 SVGIG (reference sequence). The assay was immunoSEQ multiplex PCR, and TCRdb's table has in-frame clones only and misses some. In the table there are 15,000 or so clones, about 92% of which are singletons. With respect to this clone: Its antigen is unidentified.

This sequence was found in a human donor with classical Hodgkin lymphoma. Sequencing input: CD4+ T cells from blood. This chain uses TRBV30 with TRBJ2-7; 9 nucleotides line up with TRBD1. The CDR3, as DNA: TGTGCCTGGAGTGTACTCGGGACAGGGTCTTACGAGCAGTACTTC. Protein product: CAWSVLGTGSYEQYF.